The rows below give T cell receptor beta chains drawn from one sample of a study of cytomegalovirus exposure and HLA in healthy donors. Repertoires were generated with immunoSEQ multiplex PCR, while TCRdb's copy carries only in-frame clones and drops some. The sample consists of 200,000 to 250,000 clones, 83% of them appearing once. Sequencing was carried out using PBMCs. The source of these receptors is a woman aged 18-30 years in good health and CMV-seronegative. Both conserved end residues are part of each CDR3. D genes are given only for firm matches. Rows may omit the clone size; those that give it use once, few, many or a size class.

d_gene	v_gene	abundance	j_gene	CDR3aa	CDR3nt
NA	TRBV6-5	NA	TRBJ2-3	CASSYSSTDTQYF	TGTGCCAGCAGTTACTCGAGCACAGATACGCAGTATTTT
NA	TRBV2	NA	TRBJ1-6	CATTFGLLYSFNSPLHF	TGTGCCACCACGTTTGGGTTACTCTATAGTTTTAATTCACCCCTCCACTTT
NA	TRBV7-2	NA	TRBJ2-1	CASSLGSSHEQFF	TGTGCCAGCAGCTTAGGGTCGAGTCATGAGCAGTTCTTC
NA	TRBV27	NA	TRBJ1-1	CASSAPGTRPEAFF	TGTGCCAGCAGTGCCCCCGGGACAAGGCCTGAAGCTTTCTTT
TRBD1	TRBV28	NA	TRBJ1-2	CASHQAGTGGGYTF	TGTGCCAGCCATCAGGCCGGGACAGGGGGTGGCTACACCTTC
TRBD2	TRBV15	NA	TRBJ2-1	CATSRDQGLVSNEQFF	TGTGCCACCAGCAGAGATCAGGGACTAGTGAGCAATGAGCAGTTCTTC
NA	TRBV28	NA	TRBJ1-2	CASSLVRGLNGYTF	TGTGCCAGCAGTTTAGTCCGGGGGCTGAATGGCTACACCTTC
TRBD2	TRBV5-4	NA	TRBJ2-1	CASSWDSGGYNEQFF	TGTGCCAGCAGCTGGGATAGCGGGGGGTACAATGAGCAGTTCTTC
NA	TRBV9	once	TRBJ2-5	CASSVGGLVGETQYF	TGTGCCAGCAGCGTAGGGGGACTCGTGGGGGAGACCCAGTACTTC
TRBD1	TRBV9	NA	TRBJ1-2	CASSVRTGGGYTF	TGTGCCAGCAGCGTAAGGACAGGGGGAGGCTACACCTTC
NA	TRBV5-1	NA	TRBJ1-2	CASSSRGGIYGYTF	TGCGCCAGCAGCTCCAGGGGCGGAATCTATGGCTACACCTTC
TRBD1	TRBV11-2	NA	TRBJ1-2	CASSPDRGRGYTF	TGTGCCAGCAGCCCCGACAGGGGCAGGGGCTACACCTTC
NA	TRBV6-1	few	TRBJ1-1	CASSEGRREAFF	TGTGCCAGCAGTGAGGGGCGGAGGGAAGCTTTCTTT
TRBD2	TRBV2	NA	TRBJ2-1	CASSEALRGDSYNEQFF	TGTGCCAGCAGTGAAGCGCTGCGGGGGGACTCCTACAATGAGCAGTTCTTC
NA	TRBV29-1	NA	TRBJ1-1	CSVEESMNTEAFF	TGCAGCGTTGAAGAGTCCATGAACACTGAAGCTTTCTTT
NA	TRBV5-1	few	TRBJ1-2	CASSERTVDGYTF	TGCGCCAGCAGCGAGAGGACAGTTGATGGCTACACCTTC
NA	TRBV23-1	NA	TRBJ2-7	CASSPILRPTRYEQYF	TGCGCCAGCAGTCCAATCCTGCGCCCCACTCGTTACGAGCAGTACTTC
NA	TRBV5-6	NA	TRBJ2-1	CASSRGSYNEQFF	TGTGCCAGCAGCCGGGGCTCCTACAATGAGCAGTTCTTC
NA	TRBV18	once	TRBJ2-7	CASSPGSNYEQYF	TGTGCCAGCTCACCAGGTAGTAACTACGAGCAGTACTTC
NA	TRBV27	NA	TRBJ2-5	CASSRRTRETQYF	TGTGCCAGCAGTCGACGGACGAGAGAGACCCAGTACTTC
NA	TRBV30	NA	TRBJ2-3	CAWVTGGIPRTDTQYF	TGTGCCTGGGTAACGGGCGGGATCCCCCGCACAGATACGCAGTATTTT
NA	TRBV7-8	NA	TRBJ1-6	CASTFGTVNSPLHF	TGTGCCAGCACCTTTGGGACCGTTAATTCACCCCTCCACTTT